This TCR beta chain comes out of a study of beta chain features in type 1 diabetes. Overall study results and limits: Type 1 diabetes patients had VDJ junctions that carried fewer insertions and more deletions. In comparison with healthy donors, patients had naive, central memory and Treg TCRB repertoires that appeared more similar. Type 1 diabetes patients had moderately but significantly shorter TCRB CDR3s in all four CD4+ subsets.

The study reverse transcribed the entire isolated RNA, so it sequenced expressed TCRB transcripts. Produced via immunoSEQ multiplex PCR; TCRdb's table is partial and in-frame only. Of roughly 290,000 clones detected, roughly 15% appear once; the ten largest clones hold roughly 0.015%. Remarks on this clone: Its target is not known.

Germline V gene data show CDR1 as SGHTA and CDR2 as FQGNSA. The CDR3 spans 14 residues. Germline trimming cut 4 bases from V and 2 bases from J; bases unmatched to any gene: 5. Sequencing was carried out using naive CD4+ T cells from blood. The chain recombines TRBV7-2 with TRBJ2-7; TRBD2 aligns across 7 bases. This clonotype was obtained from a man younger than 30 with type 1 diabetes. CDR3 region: CASSSSGTTYEQYF. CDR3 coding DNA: TGTGCCAGCAGCTCGAGCGGGACGACCTACGAGCAGTACTTC.